This T cell receptor (beta chain) was profiled in a study of T-cell reconstitution after alpha-beta-depleted transplantation in children. Preparation of the TCRbeta library was carried out with unique molecular identifiers. TCRdb processed the PCR reads anew with MiXCR; each CDR3 protein has one entry. The sample holds about a million distinct CDR3 sequences, about 31% seen once. The V end lost 0 bases, the J end lost 2 bases, and 9 bases lay between the germline ends. The CDR3 length is 15 residues. The germline V gene encodes CDR1 MNHEY and CDR2 SVGAGI. The source is a boy less than two years old who had a stem cell transplant for SCID, so the T cells may come from the graft donor. Source: PBMCs, mostly from graft donor cells, taken 360 days after TCRalphabeta/CD19-depleted stem cell transplant. The chain employs TRBV6-5 and TRBJ2-3; tentative D call: TRBD2 (6 bases). CDR3 DNA: TGTGCCAGCAGTTACTCGCGGGGCCCCACAGATACGCAGTATTTT. Translating gives CASSYSRGPTDTQYF.